This TCR beta chain derives from a study of T-cell reconstitution after alpha-beta-depleted transplantation in children. Study-wide results and limits: Some patients' high day-60 TCRbeta diversity was attributed to recipient cells surviving conditioning. Newly generated T cells supplied most T-cell counts and diversity one year post-transplant.

This clonotype showed up just a few times. Its antigen is as yet unknown. This sample's TCRbeta library carried unique molecular identifier barcodes. Via MiXCR, TCRdb re-called the PCR reads, giving one row per CDR3 protein. Of roughly 340,000 distinct CDR3 sequences in the sample, 15% to 20% are singletons; the top ten hold about 41%. With V trimmed by 1 base and J by 4 bases, 11 bases remained unmatched. This CDR3 spans 18 amino acids. Germline V lookup: CDR1 LGHNA, CDR2 YNFKEQ. This TCR derives from a male patient aged 2 to 9 who had a stem cell transplant for acute lymphoblastic leukemia, so the T cells may come from the graft donor. The rearrangement links TRBV4-2 to TRBJ2-1, with 9 bases identical to TRBD2. The sequenced sample was PBMCs, mostly from graft donor cells, obtained 360 days after TCRalphabeta/CD19-depleted stem cell transplant. CDR3 in DNA: TGTGCCAGCAGCCAAGCAGTCCCCTTAGCGGGAGATTACAATGAGCAGTTCTTC. Translated: CASSQAVPLAGDYNEQFF.